The T cell receptor beta chain under discussion was sequenced for a study of Graves' ophthalmopathy and Graves' hyperthyroidism (dated by TCRdb to the late 2010s). With respect to the entire study: Hyperthyroidism was defined as stable when no progression to ophthalmopathy occurred within 18 months of follow-up. TCR beta repertoire signatures were used to distinguish Graves' ophthalmopathy from Graves' hyperthyroidism and to predict progression to ophthalmopathy. In total, 120 to 150 blood samples were TCR-sequenced: approximately 42 ophthalmopathy, around 75 hyperthyroidism and some 17 hyperthyroidism-to-ophthalmopathy patients. To explore V-J signatures that distinguish ophthalmopathy from hyperthyroidism, a discovery set of around 100 patients was enrolled, made up of 43 with ophthalmopathy and 57 with stable hyperthyroidism. For independent validation, a separate cohort was made up of about 18 hyperthyroidism patients plus 17 patients who later progressed from hyperthyroidism to ophthalmopathy. In a handful of hyperthyroidism patients, the T-cell repertoire of thyroid tissue was compared with the T-cell repertoire of blood. Following sampling, methimazole starting at 30 mg daily was administered to hyperthyroidism patients, and high-dose intravenous methylprednisolone was administered to ophthalmopathy patients.

Patients with hyperthyroidism were aged 18 to 65 years, had been newly diagnosed, and had a disease duration of less than 2 months. Patients were excluded if they had other autoimmune diseases, uncontrolled infections, pregnancy or lactation. Diagnosis was based on clinical symptoms, serum thyroxine, TRAb, thyroid ultrasound and orbital computed tomography. Total RNA was extracted using Trizol reagent, and RNA quality was checked on an Agilent 2100 Bioanalyzer. TCR beta CDR3 regions were amplified from RNA transcripts for repertoire sequencing. The first round of RT-PCR was done with HTBI primers and the Qiagen OneStep RT-PCR kit, and was followed by a second round of multiplex PCR, then size selection and purification. Libraries were sequenced on an Illumina HiSeq2000 using paired-end 100 bp reads. Under the source paper's analysis protocol: SOAPnuke was used to process the reads, throwing out any read that had adapters, had uncalled bases, had a mean Phred below 15, or lacked an exact constant-primer or identifier match. COPE v1.2.5 was used to merge the high-quality paired reads. Each unique nucleotide sequence was treated as a clonotype, and MiTCR v1.1 was used to align the clonotypes to the IMGT TRB V, D and J references. Only V-J combinations with frequency above 0.0001 were analysed, covering 98% to 99.2% of repertoires. For each V-J combination, a TCR clonal expansion and chaos score was defined as the ratio of F50 clonal expansion to chaos observed in the TCRdist matrix. Welch's t-statistics and random forest were used to narrow the features down to roughly twelve V-J combinations, which were then fed into a naive Bayes classifier. The similarity between thyroid and blood repertoires was quantified using the Morisita-Horn index. In TCRdb, the public reads were trimmed at Q25 with fastp and aligned with MiXCR, with productive beta chains retained. Rows merge per CDR3 protein into single entries with the most common DNA and genes. Here the V and J calls rest on TCRdb's processing, not on the authors' analysis. The sample table contains around 1.1 million distinct CDR3 sequences; only one count was recorded for about two fifths of them. 11% of the sample goes to the ten largest clones.

The research as a whole found: In validation, the model predicted ophthalmopathy progression with more than 55% sensitivity and approximately 72% specificity; roughly 12 predicted patients were CT-confirmed with GO in a median of around 6.5 months. Sample size was not predetermined statistically, and investigators were not blinded to group allocation. In cross-validation, the 13-signature model distinguished ophthalmopathy from stable hyperthyroidism with approximately 88% sensitivity and around 81% specificity, and in the test set the corresponding values were roughly 80% and 76%. Most expanded thyroid clonotypes with a frequency above 0.001 also appeared in blood, which suggests that blood repertoires may reflect the immune response in the thyroid.

On this clonotype: Which antigen it targets is not known. Base quality data are lacking; no much larger clone is found one base away.

The germline V gene gives CDR1 as MDHEN and CDR2 as SYDVKM. Taken from cysteine to phenylalanine, the CDR3 has 12 residues. Just CDR3 DNA is preserved here, 36 bases in frame from base 1. V is cut by 4 bases and J by 6 bases, and the space between the germline ends is 10 bases. This sequence originates from an adult man with Graves' hyperthyroidism. Recombination joined TRBV28 with TRBJ2-7, with a tentative D gene TRBD2 over 6 matching bases. The sample comprised peripheral blood or thyroid tissue (not recorded which). The CDR3 in this case is CASSWRELEQYF. In nucleotide form, the sequence is TGTGCCAGCAGTTGGCGGGAACTCGAGCAGTACTTC.